This T cell receptor beta chain was found in a study of T-cell memory formation after mild COVID-19. Overall study: Clustering of TCRs was largely donor specific.

TCR alpha and TCR beta cDNA libraries carrying sample barcodes and UMIs came from 5'RACE with constant-segment primers. TCRdb itself ran the 5' RACE reads through MiXCR, one entry per CDR3 protein. The repertoire includes roughly 160,000 distinct CDR3 sequences, 10% to 15% of them detected once, and approximately 3.5% sits in the top ten. Study-wide results and limits: Chiefly within CM and EM were the contracting CD4+ clones; CD8+ ones were within EMRA. That cross-reactive memory joined was suggested by some responding clones appearing in pre-infection memory.

CDR1 is LNHNV and CDR2 is YYDKDF in the germline V gene (reference sequence). This CDR3 region has 13 residues. V was trimmed by 3 bases and J by 5 bases, leaving 11 bases between them. This clonotype was detected a few times. Its antigen is as yet unknown. Sequences were obtained from PBMCs or a T cell subset sorted from them (not recorded which). The V call is TRBV15, the J call TRBJ2-7; weak D call: TRBD1 (5 bases). The clonotype was recovered from a man between 18 and 29 years old who had mild COVID-19 (a few samples of this study predate the infection). Cell type and time point are not known. The CDR3 bases are TGTGCCACCAGCAGCGGAAGGGGAAACGAGCAGTACTTC. Translating gives CATSSGRGNEQYF.